One sample yielded the 6 T cell receptor beta chains listed below, sequenced in a study of blood T cell repertoires in COVID-19. Assay used: immunoSEQ multiplex PCR; TCRdb lists only in-frame clones, some missing. The table has 260,000 or so clones, roughly 87% seen once. Sample: PBMCs or T cells enriched from blood (not recorded which). These TCRs come from a woman younger than 45 with acute COVID-19.

The chain uses TRBV6-2 or TRBV6-3 and TRBJ1-3; D call uncertain. Trimming shortened V by 0 bases and J by 0 bases, and 6 bases separated the two germline ends. The CDR3 length is 15 residues. Germline V gives CDR1 MNHEY, CDR2 SVGEGT. The DNA of the CDR3 is TGTGCCAGCAGTTACTCAAGCGTCTCTGGAAACACCATATATTTT. Protein product: CASSYSSVSGNTIYF.

The gene calls are TRBV7-9 and TRBJ2-2, with 8 nucleotides matching TRBD1. V gave up 3 bases and J gave up 3 bases; unmatched junction bases: 6. CDR3 length equals 16 residues. Germline-derived CDR1 and CDR2 are SEHNR and FQNEAQ (reference sequence). The CDR3 DNA reads as TGTGCCAGCAGCTTTTTCAGGGGGCTGGACACCGGGGAGCTGTTTTTT. This sequence encodes CASSFFRGLDTGELFF.

The chain is built from TRBV19 and TRBJ2-3; no reliable D call. Germline values: CDR1 LNHDA, CDR2 SQIVND (reference sequence). The length of the CDR3 is 14 residues. The germline V and J ends were trimmed by 1 base and 0 bases, with 5 bases remaining between them. CDR3 coding DNA: TGTGCCAGTAGTATAGGGCAAAGCACAGATACGCAGTATTTT. Translating it yields CASSIGQSTDTQYF.

The chain has TRBV19 and TRBJ1-2, with 7 bases lining up with TRBD1. The germline gives CDR1 LNHDA, CDR2 SQIVND (reference sequence). This CDR3 contains 14 residues. J was trimmed by 2 bases and V by 7 bases; bases with no gene match: 7. CDR3 nucleotides: TGTGCCAGTACGCTACAGGGGAACAACTATGGCTACACCTTC. Residues: CASTLQGNNYGYTF. The variable domain in full, with the rest retrieved from reference TRBV19 and TRBJ1-2, is DGGITQSPKYLFRKEGQNVTLSCEQNLNHDAMYWYRQDPGQGLRLIYYSQIVNDFQKGDIAEGYSVSREKKESFPLTVTSAQKNPTAFYLCASTLQGNNYGYTFGSGTRLTVV.

This clone has more than one count but fewer than ten. The chain uses TRBV9 and TRBJ1-2; D is perhaps TRBD1 (6 bases). The germline V gene has CDR1 SGDLS and CDR2 YYNGEE. V lost 0 bases, J lost 3 bases, and 15 bases lay in between. CDR3 size: 16 residues. The CDR3 region has the DNA TGTGCCAGCAGCGTAGGGTCTACAGGGATCCACTATGGCTACACCTTC. It specifies CASSVGSTGIHYGYTF.

This chain uses TRBV2 with TRBJ1-5; 9 nucleotides match TRBD1. This CDR3 spans 14 amino acids. Germline values: CDR1 SNHLY, CDR2 FYNNEI. Trimming cost V 8 bases and J 3 bases; bases outside gene matches: 5. As DNA, the CDR3 is TGTGCCAGCCGGAGGACAGGGGACAATCAGCCCCAGCATTTT. Its protein product is CASRRTGDNQPQHF.